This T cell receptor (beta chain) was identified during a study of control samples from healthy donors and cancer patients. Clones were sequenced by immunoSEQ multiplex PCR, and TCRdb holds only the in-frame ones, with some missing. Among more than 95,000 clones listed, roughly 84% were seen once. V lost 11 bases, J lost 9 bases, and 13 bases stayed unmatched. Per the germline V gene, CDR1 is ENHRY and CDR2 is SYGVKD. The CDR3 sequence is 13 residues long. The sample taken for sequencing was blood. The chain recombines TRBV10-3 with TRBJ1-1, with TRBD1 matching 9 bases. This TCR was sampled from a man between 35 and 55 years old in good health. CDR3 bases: TGTGCCTCCGGACAGGGGTGGGGAGATAAAGCTTTCTTT. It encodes CASGQGWGDKAFF.